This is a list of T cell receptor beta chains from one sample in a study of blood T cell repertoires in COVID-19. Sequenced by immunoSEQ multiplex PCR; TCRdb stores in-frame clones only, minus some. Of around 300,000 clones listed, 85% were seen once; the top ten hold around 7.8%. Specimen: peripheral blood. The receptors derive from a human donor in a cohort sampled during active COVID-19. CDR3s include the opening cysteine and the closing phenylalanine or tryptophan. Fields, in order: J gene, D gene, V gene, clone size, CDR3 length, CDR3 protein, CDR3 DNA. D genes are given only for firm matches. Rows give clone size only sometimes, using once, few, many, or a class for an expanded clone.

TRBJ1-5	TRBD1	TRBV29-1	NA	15	CSVEEPGTGGGPQHF	TGCAGCGTTGAAGAACCCGGGACAGGGGGTGGGCCCCAGCATTTT
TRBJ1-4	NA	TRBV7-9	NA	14	CASSPGNSNEKLFF	TGTGCCAGCAGCCCAGGGAACTCTAATGAAAAACTGTTTTTT
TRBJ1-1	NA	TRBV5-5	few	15	CASSPRVQVNTEAFF	TGTGCCAGCAGCCCTCGAGTTCAGGTGAACACTGAAGCTTTCTTT
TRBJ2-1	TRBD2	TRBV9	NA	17	CASSASAGGRSNNEQFF	TGTGCCAGCAGCGCCTCAGCGGGGGGGCGAAGTAACAATGAGCAGTTCTTC
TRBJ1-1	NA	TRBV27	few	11	CASSFLAGAFF	TGTGCCAGCAGTTTTCTAGCGGGGGCTTTCTTT
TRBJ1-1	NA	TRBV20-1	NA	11	CSGKGNTEAFF	TGTTCGGGGAAGGGGAACACTGAAGCTTTCTTT
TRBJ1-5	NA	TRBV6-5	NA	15	CASMGLGGSNQPQHF	TGTGCCAGCATGGGCCTCGGAGGTAGCAATCAGCCCCAGCATTTT
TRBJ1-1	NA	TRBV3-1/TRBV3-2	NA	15	CASSQVRTANTEAFF	TGTGCCAGCAGCCAAGTGAGGACAGCGAACACTGAAGCTTTCTTT
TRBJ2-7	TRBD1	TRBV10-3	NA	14	CAISGDRGVYEQYF	TGTGCCATCAGTGGAGACAGGGGAGTCTACGAGCAGTACTTC
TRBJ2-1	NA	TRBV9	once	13	CASSVTNYNEQFF	TGTGCCAGCAGCGTGACAAACTACAATGAGCAGTTCTTC
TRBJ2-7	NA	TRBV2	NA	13	CASTIGGSYEQYF	TGTGCCAGCACCATCGGGGGTTCCTACGAGCAGTACTTC
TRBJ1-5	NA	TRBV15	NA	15	CATSTLRGGVQPQHF	TGTGCCACCAGCACCTTGAGAGGGGGTGTCCAGCCCCAGCATTTT
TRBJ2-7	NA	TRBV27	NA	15	CASSSREGAAYEQYF	TGTGCCAGCAGTAGCCGTGAAGGGGCTGCCTACGAGCAGTACTTC
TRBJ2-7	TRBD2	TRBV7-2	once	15	CASSAERGGIYEQYF	TGTGCCAGCAGCGCCGAGCGGGGAGGGATCTACGAGCAGTACTTC
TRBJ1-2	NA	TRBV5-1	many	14	CASSFGGTNYGYTF	TGCGCCAGCAGCTTCGGGGGGACTAACTATGGCTACACCTTC
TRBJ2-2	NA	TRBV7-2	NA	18	CASSLSGRRAILGGELFF	TGTGCCAGCAGCTTAAGTGGTCGGAGGGCTATCCTTGGCGGGGAGCTGTTTTTT
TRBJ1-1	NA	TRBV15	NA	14	CATSRFGGDTEAFF	TGTGCCACCAGCAGATTTGGCGGGGACACTGAAGCTTTCTTT
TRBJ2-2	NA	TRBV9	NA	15	CASSLDRLNTGELFF	TGTGCCAGCAGCTTGGACAGACTAAACACCGGGGAGCTGTTTTTT
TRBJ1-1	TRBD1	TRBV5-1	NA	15	CASSLLGQLNTEAFF	TGCGCCAGCAGCCTATTGGGACAGTTGAACACTGAAGCTTTCTTT
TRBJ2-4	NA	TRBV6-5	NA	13	CASSFQEANIQYF	TGTGCCAGCAGTTTTCAGGAGGCGAACATTCAGTACTTC
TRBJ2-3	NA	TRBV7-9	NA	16	CASSLLGPAGTDTQYF	TGTGCCAGCAGCTTATTGGGGCCGGCCGGCACAGATACGCAGTATTTT
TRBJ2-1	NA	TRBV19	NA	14	CASSSLDGNNEQFF	TGTGCCAGTAGTAGTCTGGACGGGAACAATGAGCAGTTCTTC